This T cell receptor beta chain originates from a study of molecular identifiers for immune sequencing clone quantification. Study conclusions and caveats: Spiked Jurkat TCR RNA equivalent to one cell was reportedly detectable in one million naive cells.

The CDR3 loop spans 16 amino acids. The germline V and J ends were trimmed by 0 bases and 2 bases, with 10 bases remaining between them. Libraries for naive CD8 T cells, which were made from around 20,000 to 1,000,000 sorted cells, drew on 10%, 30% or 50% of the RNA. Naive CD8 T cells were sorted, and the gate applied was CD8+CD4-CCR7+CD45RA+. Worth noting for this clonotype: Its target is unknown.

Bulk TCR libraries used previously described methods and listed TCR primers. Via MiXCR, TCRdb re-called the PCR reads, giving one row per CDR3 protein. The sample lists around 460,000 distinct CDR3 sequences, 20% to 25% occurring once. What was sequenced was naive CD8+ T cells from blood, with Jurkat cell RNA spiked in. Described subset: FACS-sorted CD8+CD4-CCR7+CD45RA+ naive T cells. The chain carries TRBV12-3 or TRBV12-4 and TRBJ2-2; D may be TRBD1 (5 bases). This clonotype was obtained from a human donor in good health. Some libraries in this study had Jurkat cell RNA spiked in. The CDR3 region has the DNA TGTGCCAGCAGTTTAGCCATCAGGGATAACACCGGGGAGCTGTTTTTT. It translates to CASSLAIRDNTGELFF.